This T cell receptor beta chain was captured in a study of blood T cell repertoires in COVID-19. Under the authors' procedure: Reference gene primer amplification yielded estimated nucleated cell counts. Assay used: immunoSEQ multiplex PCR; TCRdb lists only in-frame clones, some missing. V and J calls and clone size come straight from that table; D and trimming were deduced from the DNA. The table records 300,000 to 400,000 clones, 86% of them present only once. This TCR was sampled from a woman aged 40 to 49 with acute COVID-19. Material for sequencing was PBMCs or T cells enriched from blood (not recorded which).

For the CDR3, the DNA is TGTGCCACCGCGAGGGGACAGGGTAGCTCTGGAAACACCATATATTTT. This translates into CATARGQGSSGNTIYF. The chain employs TRBV10-3 and TRBJ1-3; 9 bases match TRBD1. Losses at the gene ends were 10 bases for V and 0 bases for J; bases not matched to a gene: 10. The CDR3 length is 16 residues. Looked up from germline, CDR1 is ENHRY and CDR2 is SYGVKD.